Listed here are 27 T cell receptor beta chains from one sample, sequenced in a study of blood T cell repertoires in COVID-19. Assay used: immunoSEQ multiplex PCR; TCRdb lists only in-frame clones, some missing. The table records a few hundred thousand clones, approximately 86% of them present only once. Sequencing input: PBMCs or T cells enriched from blood (not recorded which). All receptors derive from a woman in her 50s who had recovered from COVID-19.

The V gene is TRBV5-1, the J gene TRBJ1-2, with TRBD1 as a possible D gene (6 bases). Germline lookup yields CDR1 SGHRS and CDR2 YFSETQ. Trimming left V 0 bases short and J 8 bases short, with 17 bases between. The CDR3 sequence is 15 residues long. The CDR3: CASSLAVSGGWGYTF. In nucleotides, the CDR3 is TGCGCCAGCAGCTTGGCCGTTTCTGGGGGCTGGGGCTACACCTTC.

The chain carries TRBV5-1 and TRBJ2-5, with 11 bases that match TRBD2. Germline CDR1 is SGHRS and CDR2 is YFSETQ. Trimming removed 0 bases from V and 10 bases from J; junction bases left unmatched: 14. This CDR3 is 17 amino acids long. The CDR3 DNA sequence: TGCGCCAGCAGCTTGGCGATAGGGACTAGCGGCCACGTGAGCCAGTACTTC. It is translated as CASSLAIGTSGHVSQYF.

The chain couples TRBV27 to TRBJ1-2, with 7 bases aligning to TRBD1. The CDR3 covers 14 residues. V lost 5 bases and J lost 7; bases outside the gene matches: 10. CDR1 and CDR2 (germline): MNHEY, SMNVEV (reference sequence). The CDR3 reads CASSEDRMYGGYTF. The CDR3 region has the DNA TGTGCCAGCAGTGAGGACAGGATGTATGGTGGCTACACCTTC.

V is TRBV7-3 and J is TRBJ2-3; 7 positions agree with TRBD1. V lost 5 bases and J lost 5; bases outside the gene matches: 7. Germline V gives CDR1 SGHTA, CDR2 FQGTGA. CDR3 size: 14 residues. CDR3 loop: CASSPTGVRDTQYF. The CDR3 DNA sequence: TGTGCCAGCAGCCCTACAGGGGTTAGAGATACGCAGTATTTT.

This clone showed up just once. The genes are TRBV19 and TRBJ1-1; D unclear. CDR1 and CDR2 (germline): LNHDA, SQIVND (reference sequence). The CDR3 has 15 amino acids. Trimming shortened V by 5 bases and J by 2 bases, and 15 bases separated the two germline ends. The CDR3 sequence is CASSLTRVVNTEAFF. The CDR3 bases are TGTGCCAGTAGTTTGACGAGGGTTGTCAACACTGAAGCTTTCTTT.

The sample holds one count of this clone. This sequence joins TRBV28 and TRBJ1-1, with a possible D match to TRBD1 (6 bases). The V gene lost 7 bases and the J gene lost 1 base, with 10 bases spanning the gap. The germline CDR1 and CDR2 sequences are MDHEN and SYDVKM. The CDR3 spans 13 residues. The CDR3 DNA reads TGTGCCAGCACTAGACAGGCGAACACTGAAGCTTTCTTT. It yields the protein CASTRQANTEAFF.

This rearrangement joins TRBV28 to TRBJ2-7; 9 nucleotides agree with TRBD2. The ends lost 3 bases at V and 3 bases at J; junction bases unmatched: 9. The length of the CDR3 is 16 residues. Germline lookup yields CDR1 MDHEN and CDR2 SYDVKM. The CDR3 nucleotides read TGTGCCAGCAGTTTTACCCCTAGCGGGATGTTCTACGAGCAGTACTTC. The encoded protein is CASSFTPSGMFYEQYF. The full variable domain, with the rest looked up from reference TRBV28 and TRBJ2-7, is DVKVTQSSRYLVKRTGEKVFLECVQDMDHENMFWYRQDPGLGLRLIYFSYDVKMKEKGDIPEGYSVSREKKERFSLILESASTNQTSMYLCASSFTPSGMFYEQYFGPGTRLTVT.

This clone is a singleton in its sample. The chain carries TRBV15 and TRBJ1-4; 8 bases map to TRBD1. The CDR3 consists of 16 residues. V lost 0 bases and J lost 8; bases outside the gene matches: 8. Germline V gene sequence: CDR1 LNHNV, CDR2 YYDKDF (reference sequence). CDR3 DNA: TGTGCCACCAGCAGAGATCAGACAGGGGCGAGAGAAAAACTGTTTTTT. Its translation: CATSRDQTGAREKLFF. The whole variable domain, remainder taken from reference TRBV15 and TRBJ1-4, is DAMVIQNPRYQVTQFGKPVTLSCSQTLNHNVMYWYQQKSSQAPKLLFHYYDKDFNNEADTPDNFQSRRPNTSFCFLDIRSPGLGDTAMYLCATSRDQTGAREKLFFGSGTQLSVL.

The V gene is TRBV20-1, the J gene TRBJ2-7; 8 nucleotides match TRBD2. Losses at the gene ends were 3 bases for V and 7 bases for J; bases not matched to a gene: 11. The CDR3 runs 14 residues. Germline V gene data show CDR1 as DFQATT and CDR2 as SNEGSKA (reference sequence). Here the CDR3 reads CSASPAGGRREQYF. For the CDR3, the DNA is TGCAGTGCTAGTCCCGCGGGAGGTAGAAGGGAGCAGTACTTC.

The gene calls are TRBV19 and TRBJ2-1; D may be TRBD1 (6 bases). The CDR3 contains 14 residues. CDR1 is LNHDA, CDR2 SQIVND, per germline (reference sequence). The V gene lost 9 bases and the J gene lost 9 bases, with 21 bases spanning the gap. CDR3: CARKTTGSRGEQFF. CDR3 nucleotide sequence: TGTGCCAGAAAAACGACAGGTTCGAGGGGTGAGCAGTTCTTC.

V is TRBV6-1 and J is TRBJ1-5; 10 bases map to TRBD1. Germline-derived CDR1 and CDR2 are MNHNS and SASEGT. V shed 4 bases and J 10 bases; nucleotides not matched to a gene: 13. CDR3 length: 16 residues. The CDR3 sequence is CASSVFPDRGREPQHF. CDR3 nucleotides: TGTGCCAGCAGTGTCTTTCCTGACAGGGGGCGGGAACCCCAGCATTTT.

The J gene is TRBJ1-3, the V gene TRBV12-3 or TRBV12-4; no clear D gene. V was clipped by 2 bases and J by 7 bases, with 6 bases between them. This CDR3 is 12 amino acids long. CDR3 sequence (DNA): TGTGCCAGCAGTTTATGGAGGAACACCATATATTTT. It yields the protein CASSLWRNTIYF.

The CDR3 loop is CASSLINRGEAFF. In DNA form, the CDR3 reads TGTGCCAGCAGCTTAATCAACAGGGGTGAAGCTTTCTTT. J is TRBJ1-1 and V is TRBV7-3; 7 bases agree with TRBD1. CDR1 SGHTA and CDR2 FQGTGA come from the germline V gene. Losses at the gene ends were 1 base for V and 7 bases for J; bases not matched to a gene: 3. This CDR3 is 13 amino acids long.

The chain links TRBV5-1 to TRBJ2-1; 9 bases map to TRBD2. This CDR3 comprises 15 residues. Trimming removed 0 bases from V and 6 bases from J; junction bases left unmatched: 4. Germline V CDR1 and CDR2: SGHRS, YFSETQ. CDR3 sequence reads: CASSLAGTSFNEQFF. For the CDR3, the DNA is TGCGCCAGCAGCTTGGCCGGGACTAGCTTCAATGAGCAGTTCTTC.

CDR3 in DNA: TGTGCCTGGCGACTAGCGGGAAGGGAGACCCAGTACTTC. It specifies CAWRLAGRETQYF. The chain couples TRBV30 to TRBJ2-5; 11 bases agree with TRBD2. J gave up 5 bases and V 5 bases, and 4 bases lay outside the gene matches. Per the germline V gene, CDR1 is GTSNPN and CDR2 is SVGIG (reference sequence). CDR3 size: 13 residues.

This chain joins TRBV27 and TRBJ2-2, with 7 nucleotides matching TRBD2. CDR1 is MNHEY, CDR2 SMNVEV, per germline (reference sequence). V trimming: 5 bases; J trimming: 1 base; junction bases outside the gene matches: 4. The CDR3 extends over 15 amino acids. The CDR3 protein is CASSPGTMNTGELFF. The DNA for the CDR3 is TGTGCCAGCAGTCCCGGGACTATGAACACCGGGGAGCTGTTTTTT.

This rearrangement joins TRBV5-1 to TRBJ1-1; 8 nucleotides line up with TRBD1. This CDR3 is 14 amino acids long. Trimming cost V 4 bases and J 1 base; bases outside gene matches: 3. Germline-derived CDR1 and CDR2 are SGHRS and YFSETQ. The CDR3 region has the DNA TGCGCCAGCAGCGACGGGACAGGGAACACTGAAGCTTTCTTT. Protein sequence: CASSDGTGNTEAFF.

The chain couples TRBV30 to TRBJ2-3; D might be TRBD2 (6 bases). Between the trimmed V and J ends, which lost 6 bases and 2 bases, there was a span of 15 bases. There are 14 residues in the CDR3. The germline CDR1 and CDR2 sequences are GTSNPN and SVGIG (reference sequence). CDR3 amino acids: CACQIPGLTDTQYF. CDR3 DNA sequence: TGTGCCTGCCAAATCCCGGGACTCACAGATACGCAGTATTTT.

V and J are TRBV2 and TRBJ1-5; D might be TRBD1 (6 bases). Trimming removed 6 bases at V and 9 bases at J, with 12 bases between. The CDR3 spans 12 residues. The germline CDR1 and CDR2 sequences are SNHLY and FYNNEI. The CDR3 region is CASSKQGAPQHF. The CDR3 region has the DNA TGTGCCAGCAGCAAACAGGGTGCGCCCCAGCATTTT.

V gene TRBV28 combines with J gene TRBJ1-5; D is ambiguous. Germline-derived CDR1 and CDR2 are MDHEN and SYDVKM. V lost 3 bases and J 7 bases, leaving 7 bases between the germline ends. The CDR3 covers 12 residues. In nucleotides, the CDR3 is TGTGCCAGCAGTTTTTGGGCCCAGCCCCAGCATTTT. It translates to CASSFWAQPQHF.

In DNA form, the CDR3 reads TGTGCCGTATATAGCGACCACAATGAGCAGTTCTTC. Amino acids: CAVYSDHNEQFF. V and J are TRBV2 and TRBJ2-1, with D possibly being TRBD2 (5 bases). The CDR3 runs to 12 residues. Trimming shortened V by 11 bases and J by 5 bases, and 13 bases separated the two germline ends. Germline lookup yields CDR1 SNHLY and CDR2 FYNNEI.

This chain uses TRBV5-6 with TRBJ2-2, with TRBD2 matching 7 bases. J was trimmed by 1 base and V by 5 bases; bases with no gene match: 8. From germline, CDR1 is SGHDT and CDR2 YYEEEE. CDR3 length: 16 residues. CDR3 DNA: TGTGCCAGCAGGTGGTTTTCTAGCGGGAACACCGGGGAGCTGTTTTTT. Its protein is CASRWFSSGNTGELFF.

This chain joins TRBV19 and TRBJ2-7, with D unclear. CDR1 is LNHDA, CDR2 SQIVND, per germline (reference sequence). V was clipped by 3 bases and J by 3 bases, with 9 bases between them. The CDR3 sequence is 13 residues long. DNA for the CDR3: TGTGCCAGTAGTATCAGGCCTCGCTACGAGCAGTACTTC. This codes for CASSIRPRYEQYF.

The rearrangement links TRBV19 to TRBJ2-1, with TRBD1 as a possible D gene (6 bases). Germline assignment: CDR1 LNHDA and CDR2 SQIVND (reference sequence). The CDR3 spans 14 residues. Trimming stripped 5 bases from V and 15 bases from J, with 23 bases between. CDR3 protein: CASSGPWGRRGVFF. CDR3 DNA: TGTGCCAGTAGTGGCCCGTGGGGGCGTAGAGGTGTGTTCTTC. Based on the CDR3 plus reference TRBV19 and TRBJ2-1, the full variable domain is DGGITQSPKYLFRKEGQNVTLSCEQNLNHDAMYWYRQDPGQGLRLIYYSQIVNDFQKGDIAEGYSVSREKKESFPLTVTSAQKNPTAFYLCASSGPWGRRGVFFGPGTRLTVL.

The V gene is TRBV19, the J gene TRBJ1-3; possibly TRBD1 for D (5 bases). V lost 3 bases and J 2 bases, leaving 14 bases between the germline ends. The CDR3 is made up of 16 amino acids. Germline V gives CDR1 LNHDA, CDR2 SQIVND (reference sequence). The CDR3 bases are TGTGCCAGTAGTATGGGTCGGGGGACCGCTGGAAACACCATATATTTT. Its protein is CASSMGRGTAGNTIYF.

The chain links TRBV2 to TRBJ2-7; 8 positions agree with TRBD2. Germline V gene lookup returns CDR1 SNHLY and CDR2 FYNNEI. Unmatched junction bases numbered 6, after V lost 6 bases and J lost 2 bases. The CDR3 is 14 amino acids. The CDR3 loop is CASRGEAGAYEQYF. The CDR3 nucleotides are TGTGCCAGCAGGGGAGAAGCGGGAGCCTACGAGCAGTACTTC. The complete variable domain, with remaining parts taken from reference TRBV2 and TRBJ2-7, reads EPEVTQTPSHQVTQMGQEVILRCVPISNHLYFYWYRQILGQKVEFLVSFYNNEISEKSEIFDDQFSVERPDGSNFTLKIRSTKLEDSAMYFCASRGEAGAYEQYFGPGTRLTVT.

This clone appeared many times. The V call is TRBV6-4, the J call TRBJ2-1, with D tentatively TRBD2 (6 bases). Germline-derived CDR1 and CDR2 are MRHNA and SNTAGT. CDR3 length: 14 amino acids. Trimming shortened V by 5 bases and J by 5 bases, and 13 bases separated the two germline ends. DNA for the CDR3: TGTGCCAGCAGTCAGGCTAGCGAAGACAATGAGCAGTTCTTC. Translated: CASSQASEDNEQFF.